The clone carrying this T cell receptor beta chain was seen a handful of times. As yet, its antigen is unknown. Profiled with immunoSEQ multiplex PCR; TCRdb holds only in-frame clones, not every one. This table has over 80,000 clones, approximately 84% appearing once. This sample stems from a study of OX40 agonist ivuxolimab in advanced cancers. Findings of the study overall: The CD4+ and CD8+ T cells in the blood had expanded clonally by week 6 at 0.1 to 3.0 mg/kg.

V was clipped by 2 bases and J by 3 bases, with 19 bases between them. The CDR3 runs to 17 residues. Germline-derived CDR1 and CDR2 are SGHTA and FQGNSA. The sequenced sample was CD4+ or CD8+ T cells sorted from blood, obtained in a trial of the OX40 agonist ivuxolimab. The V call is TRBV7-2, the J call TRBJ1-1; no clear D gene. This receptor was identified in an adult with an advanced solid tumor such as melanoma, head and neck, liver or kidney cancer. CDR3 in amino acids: CASSLKPPPRAYTEAFF. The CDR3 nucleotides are TGTGCCAGCAGCTTAAAGCCCCCGCCGAGGGCCTACACTGAAGCTTTCTTT.